What follows are 9 T cell receptor beta chains derived from one specimen sequenced in a study of cytomegalovirus exposure and HLA in healthy donors. PCR employed 60 Vbeta and 13 Jbeta primers. The data were produced by immunoSEQ multiplex PCR, yet TCRdb's version contains in-frame clones alone and is incomplete. The table lists about 130,000 clones, over 65% of them singletons. Specimen: PBMCs. Receptors were obtained from a man between 45 and 60 years old in good health and CMV-seronegative.

This clone has only one observation. The V call is TRBV27, the J call TRBJ2-7; perhaps TRBD1 as D (5 bases). Trimming removed 3 bases at V and 6 bases at J, with 18 bases between. The CDR3 extends over 15 amino acids. Germline V lookup: CDR1 MNHEY, CDR2 SMNVEV (reference sequence). CDR3 region: CASSFSQGISGEQYF. For the CDR3, the DNA is TGTGCCAGCAGTTTCAGTCAGGGCATTTCAGGCGAGCAGTACTTC.

V is TRBV7-9 and J is TRBJ2-3; 12 nucleotides agree with TRBD2. The CDR3 has 16 amino acids. The V gene end was trimmed by 5 bases and the J gene end by 6 bases; junction bases not matched to a gene: 9. Per germline, CDR1 SEHNR and CDR2 FQNEAQ (reference sequence). The CDR3 nucleotides are TGTGCCAGCAGCCATCGGACTAGCGGGAAAGGGGATACGCAGTATTTT. Its protein is CASSHRTSGKGDTQYF.

The genes are TRBV5-1 and TRBJ2-1, with 11 positions matching TRBD2. Looked up from germline, CDR1 is SGHRS and CDR2 is YFSETQ. This CDR3 is built from 14 residues. Trimming removed 7 bases from V and 5 bases from J; junction bases left unmatched: 5. CDR3 amino acids: CASSGTSGHNEQFF. In nucleotides, the CDR3 is TGCGCCAGCTCCGGGACTAGCGGACACAATGAGCAGTTCTTC. The full variable domain, in which reference TRBV5-1 and TRBJ2-1 provide the parts outside the CDR3, is KAGVTQTPRYLIKTRGQQVTLSCSPISGHRSVSWYQQTPGQGLQFLFEYFSETQRNKGNFPGRFSGRQFSNSRSEMNVSTLELGDSALYLCASSGTSGHNEQFFGPGTRLTVL.

The chain's CDR3 is CASSRRQGLYGYTF. Written as DNA, the CDR3 is TGTGCCAGCAGCCGCCGACAGGGCCTCTATGGCTACACCTTC. The rearrangement links TRBV14 to TRBJ1-2; 7 bases align to TRBD1. The CDR3 covers 14 residues. The V segment lost 4 bases and the J segment 4 bases; nucleotides outside the gene matches: 6. Germline V gene lookup returns CDR1 SGHDN and CDR2 FVKESK.

The chain has TRBV29-1 and TRBJ2-1; tentatively, D is TRBD2 (5 bases). V was clipped by 2 bases and J by 9 bases, with 14 bases between them. This CDR3 contains 13 residues. Germline V gene data show CDR1 as SQVTM and CDR2 as ANQGSEA. The CDR3 reads CSVESGSKGEQFF. Here the CDR3 DNA reads TGCAGCGTTGAAAGCGGAAGCAAAGGTGAGCAGTTCTTC.

The gene calls are TRBV5-1 and TRBJ2-7; 8 bases are a match to TRBD1. The CDR3 has 14 amino acids. Trimming removed 0 bases from V and 6 bases from J; junction bases left unmatched: 5. Germline CDR1 and CDR2: SGHRS and YFSETQ. The CDR3 DNA reads TGCGCCAGCAGCTTGGTACAGGGGGGCGGCGAGCAGTACTTC. As protein: CASSLVQGGGEQYF.

V and J are TRBV29-1 and TRBJ1-4, with a weak D call TRBD1 (6 bases). V shed 6 bases and J shed 7 bases, with 12 bases lying between them. The CDR3 runs 12 residues. Per the germline V gene, CDR1 is SQVTM and CDR2 is ANQGSEA. CDR3 sequence reads: CSVQGRGEKLFF. In DNA form, the CDR3 reads TGCAGCGTGCAGGGGCGCGGTGAAAAACTGTTTTTT. Variable domain in full (rest from reference TRBV29-1 and TRBJ1-4): SAVISQKPSRDICQRGTSLTIQCQVDSQVTMMFWYRQQPGQSLTLIATANQGSEATYESGFVIDKFPISRPNLTFSTLTVSNMSPEDSSIYLCSVQGRGEKLFFGSGTQLSVL.

This clone was counted only a few times. V and J are TRBV28 and TRBJ2-1; no clear D gene. The CDR3 extends over 15 amino acids. Germline values: CDR1 MDHEN, CDR2 SYDVKM. V lost 2 bases and J 0 bases, leaving 8 bases between the germline ends. CDR3 in amino acids: CASSLPLSSYNEQFF. CDR3 DNA: TGTGCCAGCAGTTTACCGCTAAGCTCCTACAATGAGCAGTTCTTC.

The V call is TRBV11-3, the J call TRBJ2-2; TRBD1 matches at 12 bases. The CDR3 has 16 amino acids. V trimming: 5 bases; J trimming: 6 bases; junction bases outside the gene matches: 7. Germline loops: CDR1 SGHNT, CDR2 YENEEA. CDR3 nucleotide sequence: TGTGCCAGCAGCCAGGGACAGGGGGCCTTCTCCGGGGAGCTGTTTTTT. Translated, it gives CASSQGQGAFSGELFF.